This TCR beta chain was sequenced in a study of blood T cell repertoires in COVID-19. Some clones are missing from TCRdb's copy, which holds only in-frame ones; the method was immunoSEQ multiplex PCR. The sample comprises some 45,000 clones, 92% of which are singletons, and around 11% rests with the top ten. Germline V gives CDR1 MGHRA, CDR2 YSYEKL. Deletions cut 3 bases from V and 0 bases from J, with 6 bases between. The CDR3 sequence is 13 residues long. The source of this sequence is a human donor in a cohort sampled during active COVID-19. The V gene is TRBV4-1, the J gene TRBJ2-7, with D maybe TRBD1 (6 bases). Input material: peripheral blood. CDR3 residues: CASSHRGSYEQYF. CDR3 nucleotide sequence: TGCGCCAGCAGCCACAGGGGCTCCTACGAGCAGTACTTC.